This TCR beta chain was retrieved from a study of CD8 T cells in Susac syndrome. The J segment lost 6 bases and the V segment lost 0 bases, leaving 5 bases of the junction unmatched. The CDR3 is 17 amino acids. CDR1 LGHNA and CDR2 YNFKEQ come from the germline V gene. An input of about 0.45 to 1 ug of RNA was subjected to reverse transcription using random hexamers. Amplification of TCR beta CDR3 used immunoSEQ multiplex PCR across 54 Vbeta and 13 Jbeta. One entry per CDR3 protein results from TCRdb running MiXCR on the immunoSEQ multiplex PCR reads. The sample carries about 110,000 distinct CDR3 sequences, 94% recorded once.

The chain carries TRBV4-2 and TRBJ2-1, with 13 nucleotides matching TRBD2. Sequenced sample: CD8+ T cells from PBMCs. The TCR comes from a human donor with Susac syndrome. The CDR3 coding sequence is TGTGCCAGCAGCCAAGATCCGGGACTAGCGGGGTCCAATGAGCAGTTCTTC. This gives the protein CASSQDPGLAGSNEQFF.